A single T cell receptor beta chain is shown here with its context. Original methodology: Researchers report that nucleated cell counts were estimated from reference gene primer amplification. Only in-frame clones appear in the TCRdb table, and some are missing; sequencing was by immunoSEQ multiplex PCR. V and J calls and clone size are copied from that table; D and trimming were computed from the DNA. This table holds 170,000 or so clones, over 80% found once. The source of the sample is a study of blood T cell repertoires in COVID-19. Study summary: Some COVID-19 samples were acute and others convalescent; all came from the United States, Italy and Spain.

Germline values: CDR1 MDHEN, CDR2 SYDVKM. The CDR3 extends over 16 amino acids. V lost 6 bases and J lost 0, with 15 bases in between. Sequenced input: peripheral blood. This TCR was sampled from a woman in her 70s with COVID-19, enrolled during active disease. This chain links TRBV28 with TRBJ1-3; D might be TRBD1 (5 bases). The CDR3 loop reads CASSATAGHSGNTIYF. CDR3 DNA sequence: TGTGCCAGCAGCGCCACTGCAGGGCACTCTGGAAACACCATATATTTT.